This T cell receptor beta chain was obtained from a study of T-cell memory formation after mild COVID-19. Overall study: The two donors had largely donor-specific TCR clusters.

Whole-study findings and limits: Memory from before infection featured some responding clones, which suggests cross-reactive memory joined.

CDR3 length: 13 amino acids. With V trimmed by 6 bases and J by 7 bases, 6 bases remained unmatched. Germline V gene sequence: CDR1 MDHEN, CDR2 SYDVKM. This clonotype was detected many times. Its antigen is undetermined. Constant-segment-primed 5'RACE gave TCR alpha and TCR beta cDNA libraries with sample barcodes and UMIs. TCRdb re-called the 5' RACE reads with MiXCR, one entry per CDR3 protein. This sample has a few hundred thousand distinct CDR3 sequences, with over 8.5% found just once. The TCR originated in a man aged 18 to 30 who had mild COVID-19 (a few samples of this study predate the infection). Cell type and time point are not known. The specimen sequenced was PBMCs or a T cell subset sorted from them (not recorded which). V gene TRBV28 combines with J gene TRBJ1-5; 7 positions match TRBD1. CDR3 bases: TGTGCCAGCAGCTTAGAGGGACAGCAGCCCCAGCATTTT. This gives the protein CASSLEGQQPQHF.